This T cell receptor (beta chain) originates from a study of T-cell memory formation after mild COVID-19. Study overall: Clusters of TCRs were largely donor specific.

This clonotype showed up just a few times. The junction departs from germline at one end; a sequencing error may be responsible. Germline V gene data show CDR1 as SGHNT and CDR2 as YYREEE (reference sequence). The CDR3 runs 12 residues. TCRdb reprocessed the 5' RACE reads with MiXCR, giving one entry per CDR3 protein. Here the sample spans just under 550,000 distinct CDR3 sequences, roughly 20% being singletons. Sequencing input: PBMCs or a T cell subset sorted from them (not recorded which). The TCR originated in an adult woman who had mild COVID-19 (a few samples of this study predate the infection). Cell type and time point are not known. The chain links TRBV5-4 to TRBJ1-2; 7 nucleotides match TRBD1. The CDR3 here is CASSQEVTGALF. The CDR3 DNA reads as TGTGCCAGCAGCCAGGAGGTCACAGGGGCCCTCTTC.